Given below is one T cell receptor (beta chain) in context. The antigen is not known. This record comes from a study of early T cells in non-severe SARS-CoV-2 infection. Study-wide background: The chains were unpaired, and the sequenced material was bulk RNA from unsorted whole blood. Overall study results and limits: Matching results from VDJdb favored anti-spike CD8 responses, leaving private and CD4 specificities undetected.

Germline V gene data show CDR1 as LNHDA and CDR2 as SQIVND (reference sequence). This CDR3 has 13 amino acids. With 9 bases clipped from V and 3 bases from J, the junction kept 6 bases outside the gene matches. Each single cDNA molecule received a unique molecular identifier. In TCRdb, the 5' RACE reads were re-called with MiXCR into one record per CDR3 protein. The sample holds tens of thousands of distinct CDR3 sequences, 5.3% seen once. This receptor was identified in an adult who was a healthcare worker with PCR-confirmed SARS-CoV-2 infection or an uninfected control (not recorded which). This chain connects TRBV19 to TRBJ2-7; TRBD2 aligns across 9 bases. The sequencing input was whole blood. The CDR3 DNA reads as TGTGCCAGCTCCGGACTAGCGAACTACGAGCAGTACTTC. This translates into CASSGLANYEQYF.